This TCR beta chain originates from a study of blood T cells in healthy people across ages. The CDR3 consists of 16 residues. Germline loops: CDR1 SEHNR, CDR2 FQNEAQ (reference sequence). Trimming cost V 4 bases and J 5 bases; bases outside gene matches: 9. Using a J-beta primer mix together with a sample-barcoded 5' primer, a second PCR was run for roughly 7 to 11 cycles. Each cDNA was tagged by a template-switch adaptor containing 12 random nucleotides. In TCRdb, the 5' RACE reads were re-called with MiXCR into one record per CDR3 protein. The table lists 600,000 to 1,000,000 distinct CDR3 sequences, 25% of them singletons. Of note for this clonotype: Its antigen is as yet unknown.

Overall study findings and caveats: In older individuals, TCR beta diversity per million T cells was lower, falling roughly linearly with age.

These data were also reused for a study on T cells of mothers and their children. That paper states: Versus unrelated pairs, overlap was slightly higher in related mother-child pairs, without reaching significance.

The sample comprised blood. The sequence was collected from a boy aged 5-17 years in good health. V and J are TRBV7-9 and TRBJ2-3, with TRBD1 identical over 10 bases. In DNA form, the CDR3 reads TGTGCCAGCAGCTCCCCCGGGACAGGGGCGGGAGATACGCAGTATTTT. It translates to CASSSPGTGAGDTQYF.